These 21 T cell receptor beta chains were all obtained from the same sample, sequenced in a study of PD-1 blockade in classical Hodgkin lymphoma (TCRdb year 2020). What the time point label conveys for this sample: cycle 4 day 1 (C4D1), after less than seven weeks of nivolumab. All trial patients had relapsed after autologous stem cell transplantation, with cohorts A, B and C differing in prior brentuximab vedotin exposure. CD4+ T cells were purified from thawed PBMCs by magnetic negative selection with a Miltenyi CD4+ T cell isolation kit. The library was prepared using the immunoSEQ multiplex PCR assay. In its TCRdb copy, this immuneACCESS table keeps in-frame sequences only and misses some clones. Where compared with another copy, unresolved V genes explain less than half of these, and the others have no known cause. The sample has around 25,000 clones on record, over 80% of them singletons. Around 3% of the sample lies in the top ten.

This specimen was CD4+ T cells from blood, taken before the fourth cycle of nivolumab. These receptors all stem from a human donor with classical Hodgkin lymphoma.

CDR3: CASSQNARYSGGAGESEQYF. The CDR3 DNA is TGTGCCAGCAGCCAAAACGCCCGATATAGCGGGGGGGCGGGAGAAAGCGAGCAGTACTTC. The V call is TRBV4-2, the J call TRBJ2-7, with TRBD2 identical over 11 bases. CDR1 LGHNA and CDR2 YNFKEQ come from the germline V gene. The CDR3 is made up of 20 amino acids. Trimming at V came to 2 bases and at J to 6 bases, leaving 21 bases not matched to a gene.

Comment on this clone: The junction departs from the called germline gene at one end, perhaps through a read error. The chain combines TRBV7-7 with TRBJ2-7; D possibly uses TRBD1 or TRBD2 (6 bases each). Germline V gives CDR1 SSHAT, CDR2 FNYEAQ (reference sequence). The CDR3 length is 15 residues. The CDR3 region is CASSLDGGRNYEQYF. The CDR3 DNA follows: TGTGCTAGCAGCTTGGACGGGGGCCGCAATTACGAGCAGTACTTC.

The rearrangement joins TRBV7-2 to TRBJ2-7; TRBD2 matches 10 bases. Germline V gives CDR1 SGHTA, CDR2 FQGNSA. The J segment lost 2 bases and the V segment lost 2 bases, leaving 3 bases of the junction unmatched. The CDR3 loop spans 15 amino acids. The CDR3 here is CASSLQRGGTYEQYF. CDR3 bases: TGTGCCAGCAGCTTACAGCGGGGGGGGACCTACGAGCAGTACTTC.

The chain recombines TRBV19 with TRBJ2-5; perhaps TRBD1 as D (6 bases). Trimming cost V 8 bases and J 5 bases, with 15 bases left between them. The CDR3 sequence is 13 residues long. Germline V gene lookup returns CDR1 LNHDA and CDR2 SQIVND (reference sequence). In nucleotides, the CDR3 is TGTGCCAGTGGGACACTAGATAAGGAGACCCAGTACTTC. It codes for CASGTLDKETQYF.

The genes are TRBV6-5 and TRBJ1-5; no clear D. Germline CDR1 reads MNHEY; CDR2 reads SVGAGI. The CDR3 is made up of 13 amino acids. Trimming left V 5 bases short and J 5 bases short, with 10 bases between. CDR3 residues: CASSRGSYQPQHF. CDR3 DNA sequence: TGTGCCAGCAGTAGAGGGTCTTATCAGCCCCAGCATTTT.

This chain links TRBV6-5 with TRBJ1-2; TRBD1 agrees at 8 bases. CDR1 is MNHEY and CDR2 is SVGAGI in the germline V gene. The CDR3 is made up of 12 amino acids. Losses at the gene ends were 6 bases for V and 5 bases for J; bases not matched to a gene: 2. CDR3: CASSRQGYGYTF. CDR3 DNA: TGTGCCAGCAGCAGACAGGGGTATGGCTACACCTTC.

The rearrangement uses TRBV7-2 and TRBJ2-3, with 9 bases matching TRBD2. The CDR3 runs 16 residues. Trimming took 0 bases from V and 4 from J; bases not matched to a gene: 5. CDR1 SGHTA and CDR2 FQGNSA come from the germline V gene. The CDR3 DNA reads as TGTGCCAGCAGCTTAGCTGGGCGGGGGGGGGCAGATACGCAGTATTTT. Encoded protein: CASSLAGRGGADTQYF.

This clone was seen only a few times. V gene TRBV27 combines with J gene TRBJ1-6; no reliable D call. CDR3 length: 12 residues. Trimming took off 7 bases at V and 14 bases at J, with 15 bases between the two ends. Germline CDR1 reads MNHEY; CDR2 reads SMNVEV (reference sequence). The CDR3: CASMGTGGTLHF. The CDR3 DNA is TGTGCCAGCATGGGTACCGGAGGCACCCTCCACTTT.

The chain recombines TRBV5-1 with TRBJ1-2, with D unresolved. Germline lookup yields CDR1 SGHRS and CDR2 YFSETQ. The CDR3 has 12 amino acids. Trimming took off 4 bases at V and 7 bases at J, with 11 bases between the two ends. CDR3 sequence (DNA): TGCGCCAGCAGCCCCGTAGGATCTGGCTACACCTTC. Protein: CASSPVGSGYTF.

This chain connects TRBV6-5 to TRBJ2-3; D is undetermined. This CDR3 is built from 15 residues. V was shortened by 2 bases and J by 2 bases, with 11 bases between the two germline ends. In germline, CDR1 is MNHEY, CDR2 SVGAGI. The CDR3 bases are TGTGCCAGCAGTTACAAGAGTTCCCCCACAGATACGCAGTATTTT. Its translation is CASSYKSSPTDTQYF.

The chain carries TRBV19 and TRBJ2-7, with 10 bases aligning to TRBD1. Losses at the gene ends were 1 base for V and 2 bases for J; bases not matched to a gene: 5. This CDR3 has 16 residues. Looked up from germline, CDR1 is LNHDA and CDR2 is SQIVND (reference sequence). CDR3 nucleotides: TGTGCCAGTAGTATAGGCCCCGGACAGGGGGCCTACGAGCAGTACTTC. Its translation is CASSIGPGQGAYEQYF.

CDR3 amino acids: CASSYGGGSYNEQFF. The CDR3 nucleotides read TGTGCCAGCAGTTACGGCGGGGGCTCATACAATGAGCAGTTCTTC. V and J are TRBV6-6 and TRBJ2-1; tentative D call: TRBD2 (7 bases). The V end was cut by 2 bases, the J end by 4 bases, with 12 bases between. The V gene's germline CDR1 is MNHNY and CDR2 SVGAGI (reference sequence). This CDR3 has 15 residues.

The genes are TRBV5-1 and TRBJ2-1; 8 bases are a match to TRBD1. V trimming: 1 base; J trimming: 2 bases; junction bases outside the gene matches: 5. The CDR3 extends over 16 amino acids. Looked up from germline, CDR1 is SGHRS and CDR2 is YFSETQ. This chain's CDR3 is CASSLTTGAPYNEQFF. CDR3 DNA: TGCGCCAGCAGCTTGACGACAGGGGCCCCCTACAATGAGCAGTTCTTC.

The genes are TRBV12-5 and TRBJ1-4; no clear D gene. V shed 2 bases and J shed 0 bases, with 7 bases lying between them. From germline, CDR1 is LGHNT and CDR2 FRNRAP. This CDR3 contains 15 residues. Written as DNA, the CDR3 is TGTGCTAGTGGTTTGACAGTAGCAACTAATGAAAAACTGTTTTTT. Amino acids: CASGLTVATNEKLFF. The whole variable domain, filled in from reference TRBV12-5 and TRBJ1-4, reads DARVTQTPRHKVTEMGQEVTMRCQPILGHNTVFWYRQTMMQGLELLAYFRNRAPLDDSGMPKDRFSAEMPDATLATLKIQPSEPRDSAVYFCASGLTVATNEKLFFGSGTQLSVL.

This clone was counted once. CDR3 nucleotide sequence: TGTGCCAGCAGCTTAGCGCCCCCATCAGCGGGAGCTCAAGAGACCCAGTACTTC. Protein: CASSLAPPSAGAQETQYF. The chain couples TRBV7-2 to TRBJ2-5; TRBD2 matches at 8 bases. Looked up from germline, CDR1 is SGHTA and CDR2 is FQGNSA. The CDR3 is made up of 18 amino acids. After removal of 0 bases from V and 2 bases from J, the junction contained 11 bases not matched to a gene.

This clone has only a few counts. The chain has TRBV6-5 and TRBJ1-6; TRBD1 aligns across 9 bases. V lost 8 bases, J lost 9 bases, and 5 bases stayed unmatched. Germline-derived CDR1 and CDR2 are MNHEY and SVGAGI. CDR3 length: 13 residues. CDR3 coding DNA: TGTGCCAGCCGGACAGGGGTAGGTTCACCCCTCCACTTT. Its translation is CASRTGVGSPLHF.

This chain joins TRBV29-1 and TRBJ2-3; the match to TRBD2 covers 13 bases. This CDR3 is built from 17 residues. V dropped 7 bases and J dropped 1; count of bases not matched to a gene: 11. Germline V gives CDR1 SQVTM, CDR2 ANQGSEA. The DNA for the CDR3 is TGCAGCGCCCCGACACGAGGACTAGCGGGGGGCACAGATACGCAGTATTTT. This translates into CSAPTRGLAGGTDTQYF.

The chain recombines TRBV7-8 with TRBJ2-5; TRBD2 might be the D (5 bases). The CDR3 runs 13 residues. The germline V gene has CDR1 SGHVS and CDR2 FQNEAQ. Trimming took 1 base from V and 5 from J, leaving 8 bases between them. The CDR3 sequence: CASSLGSAETQYF. The CDR3 DNA sequence: TGTGCCAGCAGCTTAGGTAGCGCGGAGACCCAGTACTTC.

V and J are TRBV7-2 and TRBJ2-7; D may be TRBD1 (5 bases). Trimming stripped 3 bases from V and 2 bases from J, with 20 bases between. Germline V gene sequence: CDR1 SGHTA, CDR2 FQGNSA. The CDR3 is made up of 17 amino acids. The CDR3 DNA follows: TGTGCCAGCAGCTTCCAAACCTCGTCCAGGGATACCTACGAGCAGTACTTC. Residues: CASSFQTSSRDTYEQYF.

The rearrangement joins TRBV2 to TRBJ1-2; TRBD1 aligns across 8 bases. V dropped 4 bases and J dropped 4; count of bases not matched to a gene: 5. Germline CDR1 reads SNHLY; CDR2 reads FYNNEI. The CDR3 covers 14 residues. The CDR3 region is CASSAQGQGYGYTF. The DNA of the CDR3 is TGTGCCAGCAGTGCCCAAGGACAGGGCTATGGCTACACCTTC.

This rearrangement joins TRBV27 to TRBJ1-2; TRBD1 matches at 10 bases. This CDR3 has 14 amino acids. Germline trimming cut 7 bases from V and 7 bases from J; bases unmatched to any gene: 9. In germline, CDR1 is MNHEY, CDR2 SMNVEV (reference sequence). CDR3 bases: TGTGCCAGCAATCCGACAGGGGGCAGAGGTGGCTACACCTTC. This sequence encodes CASNPTGGRGGYTF.